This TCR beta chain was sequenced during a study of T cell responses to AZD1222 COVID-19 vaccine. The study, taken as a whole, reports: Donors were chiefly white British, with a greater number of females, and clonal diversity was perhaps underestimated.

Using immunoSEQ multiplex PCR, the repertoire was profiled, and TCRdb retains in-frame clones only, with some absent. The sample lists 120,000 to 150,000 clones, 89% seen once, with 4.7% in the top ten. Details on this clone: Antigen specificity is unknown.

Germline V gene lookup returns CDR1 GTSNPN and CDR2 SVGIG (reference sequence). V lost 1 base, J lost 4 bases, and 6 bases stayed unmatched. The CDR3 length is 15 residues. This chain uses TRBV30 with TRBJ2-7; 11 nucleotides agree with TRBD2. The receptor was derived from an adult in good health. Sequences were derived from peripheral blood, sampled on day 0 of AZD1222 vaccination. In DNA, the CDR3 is TGTGCCTGGAGTGAATTACTAGCGGGAGAGTACGAGCAGTACTTC. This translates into CAWSELLAGEYEQYF.